This T cell receptor (beta chain) appears in the sequencing data of a study of shared clonotypes between healthy human individuals. The method was immunoSEQ multiplex PCR; TCRdb's version includes in-frame clones alone and lacks a portion of them. This table has 2 million to 2.5 million clones, 85% to 95% appearing once. The CDR3 consists of 16 residues. The germline V gene encodes CDR1 LNHDA and CDR2 SQIVND (reference sequence). Between the trimmed V and J ends, which lost 1 base and 1 base, there was a span of 13 bases. The source is a man younger than 30 in good health. Some clones in this sample may be carry-over from other donors' samples. The source material was naive CD4+ T cells from PBMCs. Specified subset: CD45RA+ positively selected. This chain links TRBV19 with TRBJ2-5; D might be TRBD2 (6 bases). CDR3 protein: CASSIGRAALQETQYF. CDR3 bases: TGTGCCAGTAGTATAGGGAGGGCGGCACTCCAAGAGACCCAGTACTTC.